Sequencing of this T cell receptor (beta chain) was carried out in a study of T cells after yellow fever vaccination (dated by TCRdb to the late 2010s). For context, the study as a whole: Libraries from fractions with low cell numbers were prepared with the SMART-Seq v4 Ultra Low Input RNA kit. To follow T-cell clones before and after both primary and booster YFV17D yellow fever vaccination, bulk TCR alpha and beta repertoires underwent longitudinal sequencing. Two healthy male donors made up the cohort, one aged 18 to 30 years and the other aged 30 to 40 years. Bulk PBMC replicates and cell subsets were isolated from blood drawn at multiple timepoints before and after both primary and secondary immunization.

Measured from the cysteine to the phenylalanine, the CDR3 is 16 residues long. Only the CDR3 part of the read is kept: 48 bases, read in frame from the first base. Clipping removes 5 bases from V and 4 bases from J, with 7 as the unmatched junction base count. Looking up the germline V gene yields CDR1 SGDLS and CDR2 YYNGEE. Findings and caveats that apply to the study as a whole: Because abundant contaminating clonotypes from the bulk population could be contained in FACS-sorted repertoires, computational filtering was required. Because only a couple of donors were included in the study, the extent to which the findings can be generalized is limited. Most clones expanded after primary vaccination (approximately 95% of CD4 and 88% of CD8) were re-detected after the booster, suggesting that broad memory maintenance occurred. A small fraction of clonotypes showed up in both the CD4 and CD8 compartments, probably as a result of convergent recombination. Compared with the primary T-cell response, the secondary T-cell response was weaker but faster, peaking on day 5 rather than day 15.

Turning to this clonotype: No antigen is known for it. No qualities accompany the bases; no much larger clone lies one base away.

Synthesis of TCR cDNA relied on 5'RACE template switching, a step that introduced a universal primer site along with unique molecular identifiers. cDNA synthesis was primed from both the TCR alpha and TCR beta constant segments. Two PCR steps were used to amplify libraries, with sample barcodes and sequencing adapters being added in the second step. Libraries were sequenced on Illumina HiSeq 2500 (2x100 bp) or NovaSeq (2x150 bp). The published analysis was carried out like this. MIGEC handled demultiplexing of reads and collapsing into UMI consensus sequences, while MiXCR performed V(D)J alignment. Vaccine-responding clonotypes were defined with edgeR using replicate PBMC samples, requiring FDR below 0.01 and a log2 fold change above 5 up to day 15. Each bulk clonotype was labeled CD4 or CD8 based on which sequenced repertoire, CD4 or CD8, contained the clonotype at higher abundance. TCRdb's own reprocessing of the public reads used fastp at Q25 and MiXCR and kept productive beta chains. Entries are consolidated by CDR3 protein sequence, retaining the most common genes and DNA. The V and J calls follow TCRdb's processing rather than the paper's. The sample table shows 450,000 to 550,000 distinct CDR3 sequences, and around a fifth are seen once. The ten largest clones capture less than 20% of the sample.

The treatment or condition label, as the study defines it: live attenuated yellow fever vaccine strain. At each blood-draw timepoint, two biological replicates of bulk PBMCs were obtained. A standard Ficoll-Paque protocol was used to isolate PBMCs from peripheral blood. TriZol was used to extract RNA from bulk PBMCs, CD4 and CD8 fractions, and dextramer-positive and dextramer-negative fractions. The material sequenced was PBMCs, taken about 21 days after the first yellow fever vaccination. The TCR sequence derives from a man between 18 and 29 years old who received the YFV17D yellow fever vaccine. The chain uses TRBV9 and TRBJ2-5, with 14 middle bases fitting TRBD2. The DNA sequence is as follows: TGTGCCAGCAGTCTGGGACTAGCGGGGGCCGGAGAGACCCAGTACTTC. This yields the protein CASSLGLAGAGETQYF.